This passage covers 18 T cell receptor beta chains from one sample sequenced in a study of shared clonotypes between healthy human individuals (dated by TCRdb to the early 2020s). Libraries came from the immunoSEQ multiplex PCR assay. TCRdb holds this immuneACCESS table with in-frame rearrangements only. Some clones are missing; in checked studies, unresolved V genes explain under half, and the rest has no known cause. The sample has about 180,000 clones on record, just under 95% of them singletons. The ten biggest clones cover 0.067% of the sample. The specimen was naive CD4+ T cells sorted from blood. The cell subset or site label, read with the paper, signifies: CD45RA+ positively selected. The receptors stem from a woman aged 25 to 39 in good health.

This rearrangement joins TRBV5-6 to TRBJ1-4; D may be TRBD1 (6 bases). The CDR3 sequence is 13 residues long. The ends were cut back, 2 bases at V and 8 bases at J, with 10 bases in the middle. CDR1 SGHDT and CDR2 YYEEEE come from the germline V gene. CDR3 nucleotides: TGTGCCAGCAGCTTAGGACAGTACGAAAAACTGTTTTTT. Translation gives CASSLGQYEKLFF. Full variable domain (missing parts from reference TRBV5-6 and TRBJ1-4): DAGVTQSPTHLIKTRGQQVTLRCSPKSGHDTVSWYQQALGQGPQFIFQYYEEEERQRGNFPDRFSGHQFPNYSSELNVNALLLGDSALYLCASSLGQYEKLFFGSGTQLSVL.

This CDR3 reads CASSLDPLGETQYF. CDR3 sequence (DNA): TGTGCCAGCAGCTTAGATCCTCTGGGGGAGACCCAGTACTTC. The chain has TRBV7-9 and TRBJ2-5; D remains ambiguous. The CDR3 sequence is 14 residues long. Trimming stripped 1 base from V and 5 bases from J, with 11 bases between. From germline, CDR1 is SEHNR and CDR2 FQNEAQ (reference sequence).

The chain is built from TRBV2 and TRBJ1-5; D not resolved. V was clipped by 5 bases and J by 6 bases, with 5 bases between them. CDR1 is SNHLY and CDR2 is FYNNEI in the germline V gene. The CDR3 spans 11 residues. CDR3 in amino acids: CASSLSQPQHF. In DNA form, the CDR3 reads TGTGCCAGCAGTTTAAGTCAGCCCCAGCATTTT.

The chain has TRBV4-2 and TRBJ1-2, with 8 bases identical to TRBD1. The germline V gene has CDR1 LGHNA and CDR2 YNFKEQ. Losses at the gene ends were 4 bases for V and 6 bases for J; bases not matched to a gene: 13. The CDR3 has 16 amino acids. The CDR3 is CASSRGQGRDLDGYTF. Here the CDR3 DNA reads TGTGCCAGCAGCCGAGGACAGGGTAGGGACTTGGATGGCTACACCTTC.

The V and J genes are TRBV30 and TRBJ2-5; weak D call: TRBD1 (6 bases). The J call is uncertain, as TRBJ2-7 better fits the DNA end. The CDR3 runs to 12 residues. CDR1 is GTSNPN, CDR2 SVGIG, per germline (reference sequence). CDR3 amino acids: CAWSGGGYEQYF. The CDR3 DNA follows: TGTGCCTGGAGTGGAGGGGGCTACGAGCAGTACTTC.

The chain combines TRBV18 with TRBJ2-7; D ambiguous. Germline CDR1 KGHSH, CDR2 LQKENI. CDR3 size: 12 residues. The germline V and J ends were trimmed by 5 bases and 3 bases, with 8 bases remaining between them. The CDR3 region has the DNA TGTGCCAGCTCAACCTCCCACTACGAGCAGTACTTC. It is translated as CASSTSHYEQYF. Together with reference TRBV18 and TRBJ2-7, the CDR3 gives the full variable domain: NAGVMQNPRHLVRRRGQEARLRCSPMKGHSHVYWYRQLPEEGLKFMVYLQKENIIDESGMPKERFSAEFPKEGPSILRIQQVVRGDSAAYFCASSTSHYEQYFGPGTRLTVT.

The chain links TRBV9 to TRBJ2-5; 8 bases line up with TRBD1. The last part of the DNA fits TRBJ2-7 better; the J call may be wrong. The CDR3 contains 15 residues. Germline values: CDR1 SGDLS, CDR2 YYNGEE. The CDR3 DNA is TGTGCCAGCAGCATAGGACAGGGTGAATTCTACGAGCAGTACTTC. Its protein product is CASSIGQGEFYEQYF.

The V call is TRBV6-5, the J call TRBJ1-5; TRBD1 agrees at 7 bases. The CDR3 contains 15 residues. In germline, CDR1 is MNHEY, CDR2 SVGAGI. With 1 base clipped from V and 6 bases from J, the junction kept 6 bases outside the gene matches. The CDR3 is CASSYLGQAGQPQHF. The CDR3 nucleotides read TGTGCCAGCAGTTACTTAGGACAGGCGGGTCAGCCCCAGCATTTT.

The chain links TRBV9 to TRBJ2-6; perhaps TRBD2 as D (7 bases). CDR3 length: 20 residues. V was trimmed by 4 bases and J by 0 bases, leaving 23 bases between them. CDR1 and CDR2 from the germline V gene are SGDLS and YYNGEE. CDR3: CASSPRTGGVISSGANVLTF. The CDR3 DNA follows: TGTGCCAGCAGCCCTCGGACGGGGGGCGTGATAAGCTCTGGGGCCAACGTCCTGACTTTC.

This clone turned up a few times. This chain links TRBV7-9 with TRBJ2-7, with D unresolved. V was clipped by 2 bases and J by 5 bases, with 13 bases between them. The CDR3 is 14 residues long. The V gene's germline CDR1 is SEHNR and CDR2 FQNEAQ (reference sequence). CDR3 residues: CASSLSESWDEQYF. The CDR3 nucleotides read TGTGCCAGCAGCTTAAGTGAAAGTTGGGACGAGCAGTACTTC.

This chain's CDR3 is CASSSVPQETQYF. The DNA of the CDR3 is TGTGCCAGTAGTAGTGTGCCGCAGGAGACCCAGTACTTC. This chain joins TRBV19 and TRBJ2-5, with D unclear. CDR1 is LNHDA, CDR2 SQIVND, per germline (reference sequence). V gave up 4 bases and J gave up 5 bases, with 11 bases separating them. The length of the CDR3 is 13 residues. Full variable domain (remainder filled in from reference TRBV19 and TRBJ2-5): DGGITQSPKYLFRKEGQNVTLSCEQNLNHDAMYWYRQDPGQGLRLIYYSQIVNDFQKGDIAEGYSVSREKKESFPLTVTSAQKNPTAFYLCASSSVPQETQYFGPGTRLLVL.

This rearrangement joins TRBV21-1 to TRBJ2-7; TRBD2 was called by the table and not checked on the DNA. TRBV21-1 is tagged as a pseudogene. This CDR3 region has 16 residues. CDR3 sequence (DNA): TGTGCCAGCAGCCCCCGAGGTCTAGCGGGCTCCTACGAGCAGTACTTC. Its protein is CASSPRGLAGSYEQYF.

Worth noting for this clone: Additional DNA sequences in this sample encode the identical CDR3. The chain links TRBV5-1 to TRBJ2-3; 8 bases are a match to TRBD2. Germline V gene data show CDR1 as SGHRS and CDR2 as YFSETQ. The CDR3 runs 15 residues. V shed 3 bases, J shed 0 bases, and the junction held 3 bases outside the gene matches. The CDR3 DNA is TGCGCCAGCAGCTCAACTAGCGGTAGCACAGATACGCAGTATTTT. This gives the protein CASSSTSGSTDTQYF.

The chain joins TRBV28 to TRBJ1-1; the D gene is possibly TRBD1 (6 bases). CDR3 size: 16 residues. The V gene lost 4 bases and the J gene lost 0 bases, with 15 bases spanning the gap. Germline V gene data show CDR1 as MDHEN and CDR2 as SYDVKM. The CDR3 nucleotides read TGTGCCAGCAGTTCCCGCAGGGGTATCATGAACACTGAAGCTTTCTTT. This codes for CASSSRRGIMNTEAFF.

The gene calls are TRBV11-2 and TRBJ2-7, with D possibly being TRBD1 (6 bases). The germline V and J ends were trimmed by 5 bases and 2 bases, with 10 bases remaining between them. CDR1 is SGHAT and CDR2 is FQNNGV in the germline V gene. This CDR3 has 13 residues. CDR3 protein: CASSRQDPYEQYF. CDR3 DNA sequence: TGTGCCAGCAGCCGACAGGATCCCTACGAGCAGTACTTC. The entire variable domain, with the rest obtained from reference TRBV11-2 and TRBJ2-7, is as follows: EAGVAQSPRYKIIEKRQSVAFWCNPISGHATLYWYQQILGQGPKLLIQFQNNGVVDDSQLPKDRFSAERLKGVDSTLKIQPAKLEDSAVYLCASSRQDPYEQYFGPGTRLTVT.

The V gene is TRBV28, the J gene TRBJ2-7, with D perhaps matching TRBD1 or TRBD2 (5 bases each). This CDR3 has 14 amino acids. Trimming removed 0 bases from V and 6 bases from J, with 12 bases in between. The germline V gene has CDR1 MDHEN and CDR2 SYDVKM. The CDR3 sequence is CASSLWGVASEQYF. The CDR3, as DNA: TGTGCCAGCAGTTTATGGGGGGTAGCGAGCGAGCAGTACTTC.

The rearrangement uses TRBV6-1 and TRBJ1-1; a possible D gene is TRBD1 (5 bases). The V end was cut by 5 bases, the J end by 5 bases, with 15 bases between. Per germline, CDR1 MNHNS and CDR2 SASEGT. This CDR3 spans 14 amino acids. CDR3 region: CASSLWGGGTEAFF. The CDR3 DNA reads as TGTGCCAGCAGTCTTTGGGGGGGTGGAACTGAAGCTTTCTTT.

CDR3 sequence: CASKYRTASSYEQYF. DNA for the CDR3: TGTGCCAGCAAGTACAGGACGGCCAGTTCCTACGAGCAGTACTTC. The chain employs TRBV2 and TRBJ2-7; possible D gene TRBD1, 5 bases. The CDR3 extends over 15 amino acids. The V gene lost 7 bases and the J gene lost 1 base, with 17 bases spanning the gap. Per germline, CDR1 SNHLY and CDR2 FYNNEI.